Listed here are 24 T cell receptor beta chains from one sample, sequenced in a study of cytomegalovirus exposure and HLA in healthy donors. Some clones are missing from TCRdb's copy, which holds only in-frame ones; the method was immunoSEQ multiplex PCR. The profile shows over 200,000 clones, 90% of them singletons. Material: PBMCs. The receptors here all came from a woman between 18 and 30 years old in good health and CMV-seronegative.

The rearrangement links TRBV5-1 to TRBJ2-5; TRBD2 is a possible D gene (6 bases). V shed 4 bases and J shed 7 bases, with 29 bases lying between them. Germline loops: CDR1 SGHRS, CDR2 YFSETQ. The CDR3 spans 18 residues. CDR3 nucleotides: TGCGCCAGCAGCCAAGGTGGGACTCCGGGCGTGGTCGAATGGACCCAGTACTTC. This sequence encodes CASSQGGTPGVVEWTQYF. The full variable domain, rest sourced from reference TRBV5-1 and TRBJ2-5, is KAGVTQTPRYLIKTRGQQVTLSCSPISGHRSVSWYQQTPGQGLQFLFEYFSETQRNKGNFPGRFSGRQFSNSRSEMNVSTLELGDSALYLCASSQGGTPGVVEWTQYFGPGTRLLVL.

This clone was recorded only once. V gene TRBV9 combines with J gene TRBJ2-1, with 14 bases aligning to TRBD2. The CDR3 runs 17 residues. The J segment lost 2 bases and the V segment lost 0 bases, leaving 1 base of the junction unmatched. Germline loops: CDR1 SGDLS, CDR2 YYNGEE. The CDR3, as DNA: TGTGCCAGCAGCGTAGGGACTAGCGGGGGGCCCTACAATGAGCAGTTCTTC. Protein product: CASSVGTSGGPYNEQFF. The full variable domain, rest sourced from reference TRBV9 and TRBJ2-1, is DSGVTQTPKHLITATGQRVTLRCSPRSGDLSVYWYQQSLDQGLQFLIQYYNGEERAKGNILERFSAQQFPDLHSELNLSSLELGDSALYFCASSVGTSGGPYNEQFFGPGTRLTVL.

The rearrangement links TRBV7-3 to TRBJ2-3; no clear D. Looked up from germline, CDR1 is SGHTA and CDR2 is FQGTGA. Trimming took 4 bases from V and 0 from J, leaving 8 bases between them. This CDR3 comprises 14 residues. This CDR3 reads CASSSDISTDTQYF. Here the CDR3 DNA reads TGTGCCAGCAGCTCAGACATTAGCACAGATACGCAGTATTTT.

The chain employs TRBV28 and TRBJ2-1; TRBD2 is a possible D gene (6 bases). Per the germline V gene, CDR1 is MDHEN and CDR2 is SYDVKM. The CDR3 loop spans 16 amino acids. The ends were cut back, 7 bases at V and 0 bases at J, with 16 bases in the middle. CDR3 DNA sequence: TGTGCCAGCACCCTAGCGTGGCAGGGCTCCTACAATGAGCAGTTCTTC. It yields the protein CASTLAWQGSYNEQFF.

The genes are TRBV28 and TRBJ1-2, with 9 bases identical to TRBD1. Germline V gene sequence: CDR1 MDHEN, CDR2 SYDVKM. Trimming cost V 7 bases and J 4 bases; bases outside gene matches: 7. The CDR3 length is 14 residues. The CDR3 is CASTNRGPVYGYTF. Here the CDR3 DNA reads TGTGCCAGCACCAACAGGGGGCCCGTCTATGGCTACACCTTC.

This clone was found once. The rearrangement joins TRBV7-9 to TRBJ1-3; D may be TRBD1 (5 bases). Trimming left V 5 bases short and J 0 bases short, with 11 bases between. The CDR3 is made up of 15 amino acids. CDR1 and CDR2 (germline): SEHNR, FQNEAQ (reference sequence). The chain's CDR3 is CASSTRGSSGNTIYF. CDR3 DNA: TGTGCCAGCAGCACTCGGGGGTCCTCTGGAAACACCATATATTTT.

V is TRBV9 and J is TRBJ1-2; no reliable D call. The CDR3 runs to 16 residues. Trimming removed 3 bases from V and 2 bases from J, with 17 bases in between. Germline loops: CDR1 SGDLS, CDR2 YYNGEE. The CDR3 protein is CASSAQQSTGNYGYTF. In DNA form, the CDR3 reads TGTGCCAGCAGCGCCCAACAGTCGACGGGAAACTATGGCTACACCTTC.

V gene TRBV5-8 combines with J gene TRBJ2-1; perhaps TRBD2 as D (6 bases). V lost 0 bases and J lost 0, with 13 bases in between. CDR3 length: 17 residues. Germline V CDR1 and CDR2: SGHTS, YDEGEE. The CDR3: CASSLAARGSSYNEQFF. For the CDR3, the DNA is TGTGCCAGCAGCTTGGCCGCGCGGGGCTCCTCCTACAATGAGCAGTTCTTC.

The gene calls are TRBV29-1 and TRBJ1-2; D gene unclear. Per the germline V gene, CDR1 is SQVTM and CDR2 is ANQGSEA. CDR3 size: 12 residues. The ends were cut back, 5 bases at V and 5 bases at J, with 12 bases in the middle. CDR3: CSVYLPLYGYTF. CDR3 bases: TGCAGCGTTTACTTGCCGTTGTATGGCTACACCTTC.

The chain carries TRBV5-4 and TRBJ2-5; TRBD2 is a possible D gene (6 bases). The germline V and J ends were trimmed by 2 bases and 2 bases, with 19 bases remaining between them. CDR3 length: 17 amino acids. The germline CDR1 and CDR2 sequences are SGHNT and YYREEE (reference sequence). The CDR3 DNA reads TGTGCCAGCAGCTTTGACTCCACTAGCCCGGGGCAAGAGACCCAGTACTTC. It codes for CASSFDSTSPGQETQYF.

The chain uses TRBV10-2 and TRBJ1-1, with 7 bases aligning to TRBD1. With 2 bases clipped from V and 1 base from J, the junction kept 4 bases outside the gene matches. The germline V gene has CDR1 WSHSY and CDR2 SAAADI. This CDR3 region has 15 residues. The DNA for the CDR3 is TGCGCCAGCAGTGAGATGAGGGGGCAGAACACTGAAGCTTTCTTT. It is translated as CASSEMRGQNTEAFF.

The V gene is TRBV6-5, the J gene TRBJ2-5, with D possibly TRBD2 on 6 matching bases. The germline V and J ends were trimmed by 10 bases and 5 bases, with 14 bases remaining between them. The CDR3 spans 12 residues. Germline loops: CDR1 MNHEY, CDR2 SVGAGI. The CDR3 sequence: CATSSGRETQYF. Written as DNA, the CDR3 is TGTGCCACCTCGAGCGGGCGTGAGACCCAGTACTTC.

The CDR3 protein is CASSPQEDRQFF. CDR3 nucleotide sequence: TGTGCCAGCAGCCCACAGGAGGACAGGCAGTTCTTC. The rearrangement links TRBV7-3 to TRBJ2-1; perhaps TRBD1 as D (6 bases). Per the germline V gene, CDR1 is SGHTA and CDR2 is FQGTGA. V was cut by 5 bases and J by 12 bases, with 14 bases left in between. This CDR3 is built from 12 residues.

The chain combines TRBV6-5 with TRBJ2-7, with 11 bases that match TRBD2. J lost 2 bases, V lost 0 bases, and 3 bases had no gene match. This CDR3 is built from 16 residues. Germline V gene lookup returns CDR1 MNHEY and CDR2 SVGAGI. Written as DNA, the CDR3 is TGTGCCAGCAGTTACTCCCTAGCGGGGGGCCCCTACGAGCAGTACTTC. Translation gives CASSYSLAGGPYEQYF.

The chain's CDR3 is CASSRPGTRRYEQYV. The CDR3 DNA reads as TGTGCCAGCAGTAGACCCGGGACTAGGAGATACGAGCAGTACGTC. The chain joins TRBV28 to TRBJ2-7; 8 bases are a match to TRBD2. V lost 5 bases, J lost 4 bases, and 10 bases stayed unmatched. CDR1 and CDR2 (germline): MDHEN, SYDVKM. The CDR3 sequence is 15 residues long.

The chain combines TRBV6-1 with TRBJ2-5, with D perhaps matching TRBD2 (6 bases). V was trimmed by 0 bases and J by 5 bases, leaving 13 bases between them. Germline V gene sequence: CDR1 MNHNS, CDR2 SASEGT. CDR3 length: 15 residues. The CDR3: CASSEAETRKETQYF. The DNA of the CDR3 is TGTGCCAGCAGTGAAGCAGAGACTAGGAAGGAGACCCAGTACTTC.

J is TRBJ2-3 and V is TRBV28; 10 bases are a match to TRBD2. V lost 4 bases, J lost 0 bases, and 4 bases stayed unmatched. The length of the CDR3 is 16 residues. Germline CDR1 MDHEN, CDR2 SYDVKM. CDR3 DNA sequence: TGTGCCAGCAGTTCCAGACTAGCGGGTAGCACAGATACGCAGTATTTT. Translated, it gives CASSSRLAGSTDTQYF. Full variable domain (outside the CDR3, taken from reference TRBV28 and TRBJ2-3): DVKVTQSSRYLVKRTGEKVFLECVQDMDHENMFWYRQDPGLGLRLIYFSYDVKMKEKGDIPEGYSVSREKKERFSLILESASTNQTSMYLCASSSRLAGSTDTQYFGPGTRLTVL.

This clone was observed a single time. The chain has TRBV7-9 and TRBJ1-1, with D uncertain. Trimming took off 5 bases at V and 5 bases at J, with 6 bases between the two ends. The CDR3 contains 11 residues. Germline V lookup: CDR1 SEHNR, CDR2 FQNEAQ (reference sequence). Written as DNA, the CDR3 is TGTGCCAGCAGCGCGTCAACTGAAGCTTTCTTT. Translation: CASSASTEAFF.

This sequence joins TRBV18 and TRBJ1-2; 12 bases are a match to TRBD1. Per the germline V gene, CDR1 is KGHSH and CDR2 is LQKENI. This CDR3 is 17 amino acids long. With V trimmed by 1 base and J by 3 bases, 6 bases remained unmatched. The DNA of the CDR3 is TGTGCCAGCTCACCACGGGACAGGGGGCGCGAGGACTATGGCTACACCTTC. Its translation is CASSPRDRGREDYGYTF.

The chain uses TRBV15 and TRBJ2-3; tentative D call: TRBD2 (5 bases). Germline V gene data show CDR1 as LNHNV and CDR2 as YYDKDF (reference sequence). The germline V and J ends were trimmed by 3 bases and 4 bases, with 17 bases remaining between them. The CDR3 runs to 16 residues. In nucleotides, the CDR3 is TGTGCCACCAGCAGCCCTCTAGCACTCGGTGCAGATACGCAGTATTTT. Amino acid sequence: CATSSPLALGADTQYF.

CDR3 DNA: TGTGCCAGCAGCTCTAACCCTGATCCGAGTACGCAGTATTTT. Its protein is CASSSNPDPSTQYF. This sequence joins TRBV11-1 and TRBJ2-3; D call uncertain. Germline loops: CDR1 SGHAT, CDR2 FQDESV (reference sequence). V was pared by 4 bases and J by 8 bases, with 16 bases between. There are 14 residues in the CDR3. The entire variable domain, with the rest obtained from reference TRBV11-1 and TRBJ2-3, is as follows: EAEVAQSPRYKITEKSQAVAFWCDPISGHATLYWYRQILGQGPELLVQFQDESVVDDSQLPKDRFSAERLKGVDSTLKIQPAELGDSAMYLCASSSNPDPSTQYFGPGTRLTVL.

The chain has TRBV2 and TRBJ2-1; D unresolved. This CDR3 spans 13 amino acids. CDR1 and CDR2 from the germline V gene are SNHLY and FYNNEI. The V end lost 7 bases, the J end lost 5 bases, and 12 bases lay between the germline ends. Here the CDR3 reads CASTVRRDNEQFF. The CDR3 region has the DNA TGTGCCAGCACCGTTCGACGGGACAATGAGCAGTTCTTC.

This clone was observed once. This chain uses TRBV6-5 with TRBJ2-7; possible D gene TRBD1, 6 bases. Trimming cost V 2 bases and J 0 bases, with 8 bases left between them. Germline loops: CDR1 MNHEY, CDR2 SVGAGI. CDR3 length: 14 residues. The CDR3 region is CASSYRDNSYEQYF. The CDR3 region has the DNA TGTGCCAGCAGTTACCGGGACAACTCCTACGAGCAGTACTTC.

J is TRBJ1-3 and V is TRBV28; D gene ambiguous. Germline CDR1 and CDR2: MDHEN and SYDVKM. Trimming pared 5 bases from V and 5 bases from J, leaving 13 bases between. CDR3 length: 14 residues. The DNA for the CDR3 is TGTGCCAGCAGTCTCGGGTCTGTTCGAAACACCATATATTTT. It translates to CASSLGSVRNTIYF.